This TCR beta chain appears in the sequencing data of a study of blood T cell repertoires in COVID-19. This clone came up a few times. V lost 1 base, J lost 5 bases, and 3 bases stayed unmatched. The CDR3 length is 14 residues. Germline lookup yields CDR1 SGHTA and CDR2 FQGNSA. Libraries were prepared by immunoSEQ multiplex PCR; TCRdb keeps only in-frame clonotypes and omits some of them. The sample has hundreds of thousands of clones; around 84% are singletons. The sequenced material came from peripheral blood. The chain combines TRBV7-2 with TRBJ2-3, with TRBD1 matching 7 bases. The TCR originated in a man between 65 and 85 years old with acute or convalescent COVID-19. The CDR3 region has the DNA TGTGCCAGCAGCTTAGGAGGGGGCGTAGATACGCAGTATTTT. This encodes CASSLGGGVDTQYF.